A selection of T cell receptor beta chains follows, all from one sample in a study of blood T cells in healthy people across ages. TCRdb itself ran the 5' RACE reads through MiXCR, one entry per CDR3 protein. The sample lists 600,000 to 650,000 distinct CDR3 sequences; about 54% were seen once. Sequencing input: blood. All receptors derive from a man between 60 and 75 years old in good health. Each CDR3 is given with its conserved first and last residue. Fields, in order: J gene, V gene, D gene, clone size, CDR3 protein, CDR3 DNA. D genes are given only for firm matches. Size tells how often a clone was seen (once, few, many) or the class of an expanded clone, and some rows leave it out.

J gene: TRBJ2-3; V gene: TRBV15; D gene: NA; clone size: NA; CDR3 protein: CATSRDLRDTQYF; CDR3 DNA: TGTGCCACCAGCAGAGATCTAAGGGATACGCAGTATTTT
J gene: TRBJ1-1; V gene: TRBV4-2; D gene: NA; clone size: few; CDR3 protein: CASSQEDRGTEAFF; CDR3 DNA: TGTGCCAGCAGCCAGGAGGATCGAGGAACTGAAGCTTTCTTT
J gene: TRBJ2-7; V gene: TRBV3-1; D gene: NA; clone size: NA; CDR3 protein: CASSQGGVQKYEQYF; CDR3 DNA: TGTGCCAGCAGCCAAGGGGGAGTACAGAAATACGAGCAGTACTTC
J gene: TRBJ2-1; V gene: TRBV6-9; D gene: NA; clone size: NA; CDR3 protein: CASSYPPRRSSYNEQFF; CDR3 DNA: TGTGCCAGCAGTTATCCCCCTCGCCGGAGCTCCTACAATGAGCAGTTCTTC
J gene: TRBJ2-7; V gene: TRBV27; D gene: NA; clone size: NA; CDR3 protein: CASKPARVTYEQYF; CDR3 DNA: TGTGCCAGCAAGCCGGCGAGGGTTACCTACGAGCAGTACTTC
J gene: TRBJ2-7; V gene: TRBV11-2; D gene: NA; clone size: NA; CDR3 protein: CASSPRVRENEQYF; CDR3 DNA: TGTGCCAGCAGCCCAAGGGTTCGGGAAAACGAGCAGTACTTC
J gene: TRBJ1-1; V gene: TRBV6-7; D gene: NA; clone size: few; CDR3 protein: CASSYSLNTEAFF; CDR3 DNA: TGTGCCAGCAGTTACTCGTTGAACACTGAAGCTTTCTTT
J gene: TRBJ2-5; V gene: TRBV27; D gene: TRBD1; clone size: NA; CDR3 protein: CASRLQGGLKGQYF; CDR3 DNA: TGTGCCAGCAGGCTACAGGGGGGACTTAAAGGGCAGTACTTC
J gene: TRBJ1-6; V gene: TRBV7-9; D gene: NA; clone size: once; CDR3 protein: CALTPGFGSPLHF; CDR3 DNA: TGTGCCCTAACCCCCGGGTTTGGTTCACCCCTCCACTTT
J gene: TRBJ2-7; V gene: TRBV5-1; D gene: TRBD1; clone size: few; CDR3 protein: CASSRGQTYEQYF; CDR3 DNA: TGCGCCAGCAGCCGGGGACAGACCTACGAGCAGTACTTC
J gene: TRBJ2-5; V gene: TRBV14; D gene: NA; clone size: NA; CDR3 protein: CASSQIGTQYF; CDR3 DNA: TGTGCCAGCAGCCAAATTGGGACCCAGTACTTC
J gene: TRBJ2-3; V gene: TRBV6-5; D gene: NA; clone size: NA; CDR3 protein: CASEGPADTQYF; CDR3 DNA: TGTGCCAGCGAGGGACCGGCGGATACGCAGTATTTT
J gene: TRBJ2-5; V gene: TRBV12-3/TRBV12-4; D gene: TRBD1; clone size: NA; CDR3 protein: CATRTGGRETQYF; CDR3 DNA: TGTGCCACCAGGACAGGGGGCCGAGAGACCCAGTACTTC
J gene: TRBJ1-5; V gene: TRBV20-1; D gene: TRBD1; clone size: few; CDR3 protein: CSARGPLQGLDQPQHF; CDR3 DNA: TGCAGTGCTAGAGGCCCCCTACAGGGGCTGGATCAGCCCCAGCATTTT
J gene: TRBJ2-5; V gene: TRBV20-1; D gene: TRBD1; clone size: NA; CDR3 protein: CSATRTGGFSETQYF; CDR3 DNA: TGCAGTGCCACTAGGACAGGGGGATTCTCGGAGACCCAGTACTTC
J gene: TRBJ2-5; V gene: TRBV10-2; D gene: NA; clone size: NA; CDR3 protein: CASKVGGGETQYF; CDR3 DNA: TGCGCCAGCAAAGTGGGGGGAGGAGAGACCCAGTACTTC
J gene: TRBJ2-3; V gene: TRBV20-1; D gene: TRBD1; clone size: many; CDR3 protein: CSARGPGGPDTQYF; CDR3 DNA: TGCAGTGCTAGAGGACCAGGGGGCCCAGATACGCAGTATTTT
J gene: TRBJ1-2; V gene: TRBV6-1; D gene: NA; clone size: few; CDR3 protein: CASRTRQATNYGYTF; CDR3 DNA: TGTGCCAGCAGGACGAGACAGGCGACTAACTATGGCTACACCTTC
J gene: TRBJ2-3; V gene: TRBV29-1; D gene: NA; clone size: NA; CDR3 protein: CSVVETATDTQYF; CDR3 DNA: TGCAGCGTTGTTGAGACAGCAACAGATACGCAGTATTTT
J gene: TRBJ2-5; V gene: TRBV20-1; D gene: TRBD2; clone size: NA; CDR3 protein: CSARPTSGAQETQYF; CDR3 DNA: TGCAGTGCTAGACCGACTAGCGGGGCCCAAGAGACCCAGTACTTC
J gene: TRBJ2-5; V gene: TRBV4-1; D gene: TRBD2; clone size: NA; CDR3 protein: CASSQRGLADKETQYF; CDR3 DNA: TGCGCCAGCAGCCAACGGGGACTAGCGGACAAAGAGACCCAGTACTTC
J gene: TRBJ2-1; V gene: TRBV29-1; D gene: TRBD2; clone size: NA; CDR3 protein: CSVEDWAGGEQVF; CDR3 DNA: TGCAGCGTTGAAGACTGGGCGGGGGGTGAGCAGGTCTTC
J gene: TRBJ2-5; V gene: TRBV20-1; D gene: TRBD2; clone size: NA; CDR3 protein: CSARGLAGQETQYF; CDR3 DNA: TGCAGTGCTAGAGGACTAGCGGGACAAGAGACCCAGTACTTC
J gene: TRBJ1-2; V gene: TRBV7-9; D gene: NA; clone size: NA; CDR3 protein: CASGRGHGYTF; CDR3 DNA: TGTGCCAGCGGCAGGGGCCATGGCTACACCTTC
J gene: TRBJ1-5; V gene: TRBV4-1; D gene: NA; clone size: NA; CDR3 protein: CASSQDIWRDGGSNQPQHF; CDR3 DNA: TGCGCCAGCAGCCAAGATATCTGGAGGGACGGGGGCAGCAATCAGCCCCAGCATTTT
J gene: TRBJ2-7; V gene: TRBV6-6; D gene: TRBD1; clone size: once; CDR3 protein: CASSYSDRVEQYF; CDR3 DNA: TGTGCCAGCAGTTACTCGGACAGGGTAGAGCAGTACTTC
J gene: TRBJ2-1; V gene: TRBV6-1; D gene: TRBD2; clone size: NA; CDR3 protein: CASSGGGGGYNEQFF; CDR3 DNA: TGTGCCAGCAGTGGGGGCGGGGGGGGATACAATGAGCAGTTCTTC
J gene: TRBJ2-7; V gene: TRBV5-1; D gene: NA; clone size: NA; CDR3 protein: CASSLEGGNEQYF; CDR3 DNA: TGCGCCAGCAGCTTGGAGGGCGGGAACGAGCAGTACTTC
J gene: TRBJ1-1; V gene: TRBV29-1; D gene: NA; clone size: NA; CDR3 protein: CSVGPDSYSRAEAFF; CDR3 DNA: TGCAGCGTTGGCCCGGACAGCTACTCAAGGGCTGAAGCTTTCTTT
J gene: TRBJ1-2; V gene: TRBV6-5; D gene: NA; clone size: NA; CDR3 protein: CASSYADPGGYGYTF; CDR3 DNA: TGTGCCAGCAGTTACGCGGACCCGGGGGGCTATGGCTACACCTTC
J gene: TRBJ2-5; V gene: TRBV3-1; D gene: NA; clone size: few; CDR3 protein: CASSQGVGGGTQYF; CDR3 DNA: TGTGCCAGCAGCCAAGGTGTTGGTGGGGGGACCCAGTACTTC
J gene: TRBJ2-7; V gene: TRBV20-1; D gene: TRBD2; clone size: NA; CDR3 protein: CSASSGGVQEQYF; CDR3 DNA: TGCAGTGCATCTAGCGGGGGGGTTCAGGAGCAGTACTTC
J gene: TRBJ2-5; V gene: TRBV28; D gene: NA; clone size: few; CDR3 protein: CASSSPLRTGAETQYF; CDR3 DNA: TGTGCCAGCAGTTCCCCCCTAAGGACTGGGGCGGAGACCCAGTACTTC
J gene: TRBJ2-1; V gene: TRBV5-1; D gene: NA; clone size: few; CDR3 protein: CASSLELISYNEQFF; CDR3 DNA: TGCGCCAGCAGCTTGGAACTAATTTCCTACAATGAGCAGTTCTTC
J gene: TRBJ2-3; V gene: TRBV20-1; D gene: TRBD1; clone size: NA; CDR3 protein: CSARGTEGPTDAQYF; CDR3 DNA: TGCAGTGCTAGGGGGACAGAGGGCCCCACAGATGCACAGTATTTT
J gene: TRBJ2-3; V gene: TRBV27; D gene: NA; clone size: few; CDR3 protein: CASSLSLHTDTQYF; CDR3 DNA: TGTGCCAGCAGTTTATCCCTTCACACAGATACGCAGTATTTT
J gene: TRBJ1-5; V gene: TRBV12-3/TRBV12-4; D gene: TRBD1; clone size: few; CDR3 protein: CASSPDRVNNQPQHF; CDR3 DNA: TGTGCCAGCAGTCCGGACAGGGTTAACAATCAGCCCCAGCATTTT